Listed below are T cell receptor beta chains from one sample, sequenced in a study of T cells after posttransplantation cyclophosphamide. The method was immunoSEQ multiplex PCR; TCRdb's version includes in-frame clones alone and lacks a portion of them. Altogether fewer than 40,000 clones were found in the sample, and no singletons occur. The material sequenced was PBMCs. The receptors derive from a woman aged 50 to 60 in good health and a related stem cell transplant donor. CDR3s include the opening cysteine and the closing phenylalanine or tryptophan. Fields, in order: D gene, V gene, clone size, J gene, CDR3 protein, CDR3 DNA. A D gene is named only where the DNA matches it firmly. Clone size appears in some rows only: once, few, many, or a class for an expanded clone.

D gene: TRBD1; V gene: TRBV28; clone size: many; J gene: TRBJ1-5; CDR3 protein: CASRLTGVWRRNQPQHF; CDR3 DNA: TGTGCCAGCAGGTTAACAGGGGTCTGGCGGCGCAATCAGCCCCAGCATTTT
D gene: .; V gene: TRBV11-2; clone size: many; J gene: TRBJ2-7; CDR3 protein: CASSQSTGPYEQYF; CDR3 DNA: TGTGCCAGCAGCCAATCCACAGGGCCCTACGAGCAGTACTTC
D gene: TRBD1; V gene: TRBV29-1; clone size: .; J gene: TRBJ2-5; CDR3 protein: CSVVRTGTNEQETQYF; CDR3 DNA: TGCAGCGTTGTCAGGACAGGGACGAACGAACAAGAGACCCAGTACTTC
D gene: .; V gene: TRBV4-1; clone size: many; J gene: TRBJ2-1; CDR3 protein: CASSQDSRSYNEQFF; CDR3 DNA: TGCGCCAGCAGCCAAGACTCTCGGTCCTACAATGAGCAGTTCTTC
D gene: TRBD1; V gene: TRBV15; clone size: many; J gene: TRBJ1-2; CDR3 protein: CATSWRQGYYTF; CDR3 DNA: TGTGCCACCAGCTGGCGACAGGGCTACTACACCTTC
D gene: .; V gene: TRBV7-9; clone size: many; J gene: TRBJ1-2; CDR3 protein: CASSLKGDYGYTF; CDR3 DNA: TGTGCCAGCAGCTTAAAGGGGGACTATGGCTACACCTTC
D gene: TRBD2; V gene: TRBV12-3/TRBV12-4; clone size: many; J gene: TRBJ2-1; CDR3 protein: CASSSGSGLAGIWREQFF; CDR3 DNA: TGTGCCAGCAGTTCCGGTTCGGGACTAGCGGGAATATGGCGTGAGCAGTTCTTC
D gene: .; V gene: TRBV7-3; clone size: many; J gene: TRBJ1-1; CDR3 protein: CASSLGTTNTEAFF; CDR3 DNA: TGTGCCAGCAGCTTGGGGACAACGAACACTGAAGCTTTCTTT
D gene: TRBD2; V gene: TRBV6-5; clone size: many; J gene: TRBJ2-7; CDR3 protein: CASRLGSGGAYEQYF; CDR3 DNA: TGTGCCAGCAGACTAGGTAGCGGGGGAGCGTACGAGCAGTACTTC
D gene: .; V gene: TRBV6-5; clone size: .; J gene: TRBJ2-5; CDR3 protein: CASSSYGRSQYF; CDR3 DNA: TGTGCCAGCAGTTCTTACGGTAGAAGTCAGTACTTC
D gene: .; V gene: TRBV19; clone size: many; J gene: TRBJ2-2; CDR3 protein: CASSIVSNTGELFF; CDR3 DNA: TGTGCCAGTAGTATAGTATCGAACACCGGGGAGCTGTTTTTT
D gene: .; V gene: TRBV5-5; clone size: .; J gene: TRBJ2-3; CDR3 protein: CASSLRLASDTQYF; CDR3 DNA: TGTGCCAGCAGCTTGAGGCTAGCATCAGATACGCAGTATTTT
D gene: TRBD2; V gene: TRBV10-3; clone size: many; J gene: TRBJ2-7; CDR3 protein: CAISESGTSGGYEQYF; CDR3 DNA: TGTGCCATCAGTGAGTCGGGGACTAGCGGCGGCTACGAGCAGTACTTC
D gene: .; V gene: TRBV7-8; clone size: many; J gene: TRBJ1-5; CDR3 protein: CASSFVGGSNQPQHF; CDR3 DNA: TGTGCCAGCAGCTTCGTGGGGGGGAGCAATCAGCCCCAGCATTTT
D gene: TRBD1; V gene: TRBV11-2; clone size: many; J gene: TRBJ1-3; CDR3 protein: CASSLQGAPGNTIYF; CDR3 DNA: TGTGCCAGCAGCTTACAGGGGGCACCAGGAAACACCATATATTTT
D gene: TRBD1; V gene: TRBV29-1; clone size: few; J gene: TRBJ1-2; CDR3 protein: CSVVGTGARYGYTF; CDR3 DNA: TGCAGCGTTGTGGGGACAGGGGCGAGGTACGGCTACACCTTC